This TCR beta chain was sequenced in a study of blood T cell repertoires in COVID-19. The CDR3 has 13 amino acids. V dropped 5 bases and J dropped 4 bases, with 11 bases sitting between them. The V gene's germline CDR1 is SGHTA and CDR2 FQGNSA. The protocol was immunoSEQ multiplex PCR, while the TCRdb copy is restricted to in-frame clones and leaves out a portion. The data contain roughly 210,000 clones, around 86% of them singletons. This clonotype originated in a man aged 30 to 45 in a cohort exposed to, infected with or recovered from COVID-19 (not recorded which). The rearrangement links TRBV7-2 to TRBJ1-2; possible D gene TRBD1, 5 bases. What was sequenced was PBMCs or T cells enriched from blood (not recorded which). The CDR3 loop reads CASSLDRSYGYTF. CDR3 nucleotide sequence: TGTGCCAGCAGCCTAGACAGATCCTATGGCTACACCTTC.